The rows below give T cell receptor beta chains drawn from one sample of a study of T cells in Graves' hyperthyroidism and ophthalmopathy. TCRdb re-analysed the multiplex PCR reads in MiXCR, keeping a single row per CDR3 protein. The repertoire holds approximately 640,000 distinct CDR3 sequences, with over 40% as singletons. The source material was peripheral blood or thyroid tissue (not recorded which). The origin of the receptors is an adult man with Graves' disease, either hyperthyroidism or ophthalmopathy (not recorded which). The CDR3 runs from the conserved cysteine through the conserved F or W.

j_gene: TRBJ2-7; v_gene: TRBV4-1; CDR3aa: CASRDGRSYEQYF
j_gene: TRBJ1-1; v_gene: TRBV10-3; CDR3aa: CASRDNLMNTEAFF
j_gene: TRBJ1-4; v_gene: TRBV4-3; CDR3aa: CASSQTGAKDEKLFF
j_gene: TRBJ2-5; v_gene: TRBV2; CDR3aa: CASSVFRANQPQYF
j_gene: TRBJ1-5; v_gene: TRBV7-8; CDR3aa: CASSPRPGQGTDQPQHF
j_gene: TRBJ1-5; v_gene: TRBV7-2; CDR3aa: CASSLAGLQPQHF
j_gene: TRBJ1-2; v_gene: TRBV3-1; CDR3aa: CASSQPGTAFYTF
j_gene: TRBJ1-5; v_gene: TRBV6-1; CDR3aa: CASSEAYGSNQPQHF
j_gene: TRBJ2-2; v_gene: TRBV12-3/TRBV12-4; CDR3aa: CASSLGELFF
j_gene: TRBJ1-2; v_gene: TRBV6-4; CDR3aa: CASSDRTGGGYGYTF
j_gene: TRBJ2-7; v_gene: TRBV6-1; CDR3aa: CASRPAGSEQYF
j_gene: TRBJ2-7; v_gene: TRBV20-1; CDR3aa: CSASIGQYF
j_gene: TRBJ2-7; v_gene: TRBV3-1; CDR3aa: CASSKTSGPTYEQYF
j_gene: TRBJ1-1; v_gene: TRBV25-1; CDR3aa: CAGSASGTGGTEAFF
j_gene: TRBJ2-7; v_gene: TRBV7-2; CDR3aa: CASSFQGPREQYF
j_gene: TRBJ2-6; v_gene: TRBV24-1; CDR3aa: CATSGSRGANVLTF
j_gene: TRBJ1-1; v_gene: TRBV6-1; CDR3aa: CASMMNTEAFF
j_gene: TRBJ1-6; v_gene: TRBV7-6; CDR3aa: CASRSQGAERAPLHF
j_gene: TRBJ1-2; v_gene: TRBV2; CDR3aa: CASTRRDGGGYTF
j_gene: TRBJ2-7; v_gene: TRBV7-9; CDR3aa: CASSYERVTYEQYF
j_gene: TRBJ1-2; v_gene: TRBV20-1; CDR3aa: CSARALEGGNYGYTF
j_gene: TRBJ1-6; v_gene: TRBV9; CDR3aa: CASSVERPNSPLHF
j_gene: TRBJ2-7; v_gene: TRBV2; CDR3aa: CASSVTRDRPSYEQYF
j_gene: TRBJ1-1; v_gene: TRBV7-9; CDR3aa: CASRGGDWSTEAFF
j_gene: TRBJ1-4; v_gene: TRBV12-3/TRBV12-4; CDR3aa: CASSPQTGLNEKLFF
j_gene: TRBJ2-7; v_gene: TRBV5-1; CDR3aa: CASSLDGSAYEQYF
j_gene: TRBJ2-7; v_gene: TRBV20-1; CDR3aa: CSARQTGSEQYF
j_gene: TRBJ2-7; v_gene: TRBV7-9; CDR3aa: CASSPQQGVNVYEQYF
j_gene: TRBJ2-7; v_gene: TRBV20-1; CDR3aa: CSARRLAGGPYEQYF
j_gene: TRBJ1-6; v_gene: TRBV7-8; CDR3aa: CASSPGTGVSPLHF
j_gene: TRBJ1-4; v_gene: TRBV20-1; CDR3aa: CSARDPGATNEKLFF
j_gene: TRBJ1-5; v_gene: TRBV20-1; CDR3aa: CSVRRMVGSNQPQHF
j_gene: TRBJ1-5; v_gene: TRBV24-1; CDR3aa: CATSVGFNQPQHF
j_gene: TRBJ1-1; v_gene: TRBV9; CDR3aa: CASSVDSGLNTEAFF
j_gene: TRBJ1-2; v_gene: TRBV25-1; CDR3aa: CASSAGGGGYTF
j_gene: TRBJ2-7; v_gene: TRBV7-2; CDR3aa: CASSLPLKTSGYSYEQYF
j_gene: TRBJ1-1; v_gene: TRBV24-1; CDR3aa: CATSDETGGDTEAFF
j_gene: TRBJ2-2; v_gene: TRBV7-6; CDR3aa: CASSLIQGETGELFF
j_gene: TRBJ1-1; v_gene: TRBV19; CDR3aa: CASSIGIGNTEAFF
j_gene: TRBJ2-7; v_gene: TRBV24-1; CDR3aa: CATSERERHEQYF
j_gene: TRBJ2-2; v_gene: TRBV11-2; CDR3aa: CASSQDYSYSGELFF
j_gene: TRBJ1-2; v_gene: TRBV20-1; CDR3aa: CSARASGGTNYGYTF
j_gene: TRBJ1-5; v_gene: TRBV24-1; CDR3aa: CATSPPGINQPQHF
j_gene: TRBJ1-2; v_gene: TRBV28; CDR3aa: CASSPWTENHGYTF
j_gene: TRBJ1-2; v_gene: TRBV5-1; CDR3aa: CASSLTGGAYGYTF
j_gene: TRBJ2-5; v_gene: TRBV7-7; CDR3aa: CASSFSQTAQETQYF
j_gene: TRBJ1-6; v_gene: TRBV29-1; CDR3aa: CSSGAGNSPLHF
j_gene: TRBJ2-2; v_gene: TRBV12-3/TRBV12-4; CDR3aa: CASSLNRGRTGELFF